The rows below give T cell receptor beta chains drawn from one sample of a study of blood T cell repertoires in COVID-19. Using immunoSEQ multiplex PCR, the repertoire was profiled, and TCRdb retains in-frame clones only, with some absent. This sample has 65,000 to 95,000 clones, with 80% found just once. The sample consisted of peripheral blood. These TCRs come from a woman aged 40 to 55 with active or convalescent COVID-19. The CDR3 runs from the conserved cysteine through the conserved F or W. The D gene is left open where the match is weak. For some rows the clone size is stated as once, few or many, or as a class when expanded; others skip it.

D: .
J: TRBJ1-1
V: TRBV7-8
size: once
CDR3: CASSLVGGNTEAFF
DNA: TGTGCCAGCAGCTTAGTAGGGGGGAACACTGAAGCTTTCTTT

D: TRBD1
J: TRBJ1-6
V: TRBV9
size: once
CDR3: CASSVEGQGNSPLHF
DNA: TGTGCCAGCAGCGTGGAAGGACAGGGCAATTCACCCCTCCACTTT

D: .
J: TRBJ2-3
V: TRBV5-1
size: .
CDR3: CASSFREVADTQYF
DNA: TGCGCCAGCAGCTTCAGGGAGGTTGCAGATACGCAGTATTTT

D: .
J: TRBJ1-2
V: TRBV6-5
size: .
CDR3: CASSYAPQEAYGYTF
DNA: TGTGCCAGCAGTTACGCGCCCCAGGAAGCCTATGGCTACACCTTC

D: TRBD2
J: TRBJ2-1
V: TRBV28
size: .
CDR3: CASRIALAGINEQFF
DNA: TGTGCCAGCAGAATAGCACTAGCGGGGATCAATGAGCAGTTCTTC

D: TRBD2
J: TRBJ2-3
V: TRBV9
size: .
CDR3: CASSVTLAELDTQYF
DNA: TGTGCCAGCAGCGTTACCCTAGCGGAGCTAGATACGCAGTATTTT

D: TRBD2
J: TRBJ2-1
V: TRBV4-3
size: .
CDR3: CASSQDYSGGAGVEQFF
DNA: TGCGCCAGCAGCCAAGACTATAGCGGGGGGGCCGGGGTTGAGCAGTTCTTC

D: .
J: TRBJ2-1
V: TRBV7-3
size: .
CDR3: CASSRDLDNEQFF
DNA: TGTGCCAGCAGCCGGGACTTGGACAATGAGCAGTTCTTC

D: .
J: TRBJ2-1
V: TRBV6-2/TRBV6-3
size: .
CDR3: CASSSLAVGSYNEQFF
DNA: TGTGCCAGCAGTTCGTTAGCGGTTGGCTCCTACAATGAGCAGTTCTTC

D: TRBD2
J: TRBJ2-1
V: TRBV28
size: .
CDR3: CASSPSREGRNEQFF
DNA: TGTGCCAGCAGCCCGTCGCGGGAGGGCCGAAATGAGCAGTTCTTC

D: .
J: TRBJ1-1
V: TRBV5-5
size: few
CDR3: CASSFQGNPEAFF
DNA: TGTGCCAGCAGCTTTCAGGGTAATCCTGAAGCTTTCTTT

D: TRBD2
J: TRBJ2-5
V: TRBV7-3
size: .
CDR3: CASRSHPGLAGGEGGGAQYF
DNA: TGTGCCAGCCGCTCGCATCCTGGACTAGCGGGAGGGGAAGGGGGAGGGGCCCAGTACTTC

D: TRBD2
J: TRBJ2-3
V: TRBV7-8
size: .
CDR3: CASSLKKLAGGEDTQYF
DNA: TGTGCCAGCAGCTTAAAGAAACTAGCGGGAGGAGAGGATACGCAGTATTTT

D: TRBD1
J: TRBJ2-7
V: TRBV5-1
size: .
CDR3: CASSSWTGVGYEQYF
DNA: TGCGCCAGCAGCTCCTGGACAGGGGTCGGCTACGAGCAGTACTTC

D: .
J: TRBJ2-5
V: TRBV18
size: .
CDR3: CASSPSSQETQYF
DNA: TGTGCCAGCTCACCGTCCAGCCAAGAGACCCAGTACTTC

D: TRBD1
J: TRBJ1-2
V: TRBV18
size: .
CDR3: CASSPQQGASPYGYTF
DNA: TGTGCCAGCTCACCTCAACAGGGGGCGAGCCCCTATGGCTACACCTTC

D: TRBD2
J: TRBJ2-3
V: TRBV13
size: .
CDR3: CASSSLAGSDPDTQYF
DNA: TGTGCCAGCAGCTCCTTAGCGGGAAGCGATCCCGATACGCAGTATTTT

D: .
J: TRBJ2-1
V: TRBV6-6
size: .
CDR3: CASSYPYNEQFF
DNA: TGTGCCAGCAGTTACCCTTACAATGAGCAGTTCTTC

D: TRBD1
J: TRBJ1-4
V: TRBV2
size: .
CDR3: CASSGTGDEKLFF
DNA: TGTGCCAGCAGCGGGACAGGGGATGAAAAACTGTTTTTT

D: .
J: TRBJ1-5
V: TRBV21-1
size: .
CDR3: CASKTGIEQPQHF
DNA: TGTGCCAGCAAGACAGGGATAGAGCAGCCCCAGCATTTT

D: TRBD1
J: TRBJ2-3
V: TRBV24-1
size: .
CDR3: CATSDPKRQGWATDTQYF
DNA: TGTGCCACCAGTGACCCGAAACGACAGGGGTGGGCGACGGATACGCAGTATTTT

D: .
J: TRBJ2-5
V: TRBV10-1
size: few
CDR3: CASSESTVWETQYF
DNA: TGCGCCAGCAGTGAGTCTACAGTTTGGGAGACCCAGTACTTC

D: .
J: TRBJ2-1
V: TRBV7-9
size: .
CDR3: CASSFPSDDEQFF
DNA: TGTGCCAGCAGCTTCCCTAGCGACGATGAGCAGTTCTTC

D: .
J: TRBJ2-7
V: TRBV4-3
size: .
CDR3: CASSQDVDSFYEQYF
DNA: TGCGCCAGCAGCCAAGATGTCGACAGCTTCTACGAGCAGTACTTC

D: .
J: TRBJ1-1
V: TRBV6-6
size: once
CDR3: CASSLPRESIPEAFF
DNA: TGTGCCAGCAGCCTCCCCAGGGAAAGTATCCCTGAAGCTTTCTTT

D: .
J: TRBJ1-1
V: TRBV4-3
size: few
CDR3: CASRRYGNTEAFF
DNA: TGCGCCAGCCGTAGATACGGTAACACTGAAGCTTTCTTT

D: .
J: TRBJ2-3
V: TRBV24-1
size: .
CDR3: CATSDPGSTDTQYF
DNA: TGTGCCACCAGTGACCCGGGGAGCACAGATACGCAGTATTTT

D: .
J: TRBJ2-5
V: TRBV27
size: once
CDR3: CASSSVAARKTQYF
DNA: TGTGCCAGCAGTTCAGTGGCGGCCCGGAAGACCCAGTACTTC

D: TRBD1
J: TRBJ1-4
V: TRBV7-9
size: once
CDR3: CASSSLPEGQGVKLFF
DNA: TGTGCCAGCAGCTCCCTCCCGGAGGGACAGGGAGTAAAACTGTTTTTT

D: TRBD1
J: TRBJ1-6
V: TRBV28
size: few
CDR3: CASSDRVESPLHF
DNA: TGTGCCAGCAGTGACAGGGTGGAATCACCCCTCCACTTT

D: TRBD1
J: TRBJ2-7
V: TRBV6-2/TRBV6-3
size: .
CDR3: CASSYRPIGTGNNEQYF
DNA: TGTGCCAGCAGTTACCGACCGATCGGGACAGGGAATAACGAGCAGTACTTC

D: .
J: TRBJ1-4
V: TRBV12-2
size: .
CDR3: CASRLDRTGFNEKLFF
DNA: TGTGCAAGTCGCTTAGATAGGACAGGCTTTAATGAAAAACTGTTTTTT

D: .
J: TRBJ2-7
V: TRBV4-2
size: .
CDR3: CASSQDRAPLYEQYF
DNA: TGTGCCAGCAGCCAAGACAGGGCACCTCTCTACGAGCAGTACTTC

D: .
J: TRBJ1-6
V: TRBV21-1
size: .
CDR3: CASSKSPPGTGNSPLHF
DNA: TGTGCCAGCAGCAAGAGCCCCCCCGGGACAGGTAATTCACCCCTCCACTTT

D: .
J: TRBJ2-7
V: TRBV11-3
size: once
CDR3: CASSFGGGSTHEQYF
DNA: TGTGCCAGCAGCTTCGGGGGCGGGAGCACCCACGAGCAGTACTTC

D: TRBD1
J: TRBJ1-2
V: TRBV14
size: .
CDR3: CASSPGQTYGYTF
DNA: TGTGCCAGCAGCCCGGGACAGACCTATGGCTACACCTTC

D: TRBD1
J: TRBJ1-6
V: TRBV6-1
size: .
CDR3: CASSELAGGNSPLHF
DNA: TGTGCCAGCAGTGAACTGGCAGGGGGAAATTCACCCCTCCACTTT

D: TRBD1
J: TRBJ2-3
V: TRBV6-2/TRBV6-3
size: .
CDR3: CASSYDKTGGAWPDTQYF
DNA: TGTGCCAGCAGTTACGATAAAACAGGGGGCGCTTGGCCAGATACGCAGTATTTT

D: TRBD1
J: TRBJ1-6
V: TRBV18
size: .
CDR3: CASSPAGGGSPLHF
DNA: TGTGCCAGCTCACCCGCAGGGGGCGGTTCACCCCTCCACTTT

D: .
J: TRBJ2-7
V: TRBV28
size: once
CDR3: CASSLAAGSYEQYF
DNA: TGTGCCAGCAGTTTGGCGGCGGGTTCCTACGAGCAGTACTTC